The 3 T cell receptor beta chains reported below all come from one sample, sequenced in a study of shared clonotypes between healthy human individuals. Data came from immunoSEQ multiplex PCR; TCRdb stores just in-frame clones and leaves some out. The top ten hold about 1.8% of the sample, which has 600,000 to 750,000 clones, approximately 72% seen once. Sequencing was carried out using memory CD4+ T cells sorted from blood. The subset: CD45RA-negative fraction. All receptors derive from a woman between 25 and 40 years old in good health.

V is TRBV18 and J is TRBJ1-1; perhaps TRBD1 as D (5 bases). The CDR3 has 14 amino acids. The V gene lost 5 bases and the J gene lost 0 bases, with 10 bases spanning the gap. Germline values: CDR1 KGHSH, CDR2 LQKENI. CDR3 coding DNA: TGTGCCAGCTCATCACAGGACTTGAACACTGAAGCTTTCTTT. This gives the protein CASSSQDLNTEAFF.

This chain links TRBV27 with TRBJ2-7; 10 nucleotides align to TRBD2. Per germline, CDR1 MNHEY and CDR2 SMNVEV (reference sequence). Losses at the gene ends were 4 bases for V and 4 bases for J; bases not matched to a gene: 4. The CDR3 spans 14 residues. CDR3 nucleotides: TGTGCCAGCAGTTACGCTAGCGGGAGTTACGAGCAGTACTTC. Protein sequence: CASSYASGSYEQYF.

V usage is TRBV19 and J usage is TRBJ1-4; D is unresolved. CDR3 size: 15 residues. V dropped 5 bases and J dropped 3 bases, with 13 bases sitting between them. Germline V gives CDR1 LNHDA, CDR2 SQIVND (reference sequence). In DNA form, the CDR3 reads TGTGCCAGTAGTGCATTAGAGCGGGCTAATGAAAAACTGTTTTTT. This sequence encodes CASSALERANEKLFF.